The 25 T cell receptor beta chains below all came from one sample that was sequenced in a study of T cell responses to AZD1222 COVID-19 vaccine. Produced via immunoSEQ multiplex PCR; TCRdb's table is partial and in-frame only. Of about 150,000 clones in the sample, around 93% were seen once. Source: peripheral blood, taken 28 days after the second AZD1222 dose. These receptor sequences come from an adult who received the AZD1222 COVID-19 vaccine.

The CDR3 reads CASSLAPGSYEQYF. As DNA, the CDR3 is TGTGCCAGCAGCTTAGCTCCAGGGAGCTACGAGCAGTACTTC. V is TRBV7-2 and J is TRBJ2-7; either TRBD1 or TRBD2 may supply D (5 bases each). The length of the CDR3 is 14 residues. Trimming cost V 0 bases and J 3 bases, with 9 bases left between them. Germline values: CDR1 SGHTA, CDR2 FQGNSA.

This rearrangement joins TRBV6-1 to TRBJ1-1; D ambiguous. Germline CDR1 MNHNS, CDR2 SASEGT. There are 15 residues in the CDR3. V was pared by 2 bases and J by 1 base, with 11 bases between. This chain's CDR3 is CASSEFPNKNTEAFF. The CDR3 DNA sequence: TGTGCCAGCAGTGAATTTCCCAACAAGAACACTGAAGCTTTCTTT.

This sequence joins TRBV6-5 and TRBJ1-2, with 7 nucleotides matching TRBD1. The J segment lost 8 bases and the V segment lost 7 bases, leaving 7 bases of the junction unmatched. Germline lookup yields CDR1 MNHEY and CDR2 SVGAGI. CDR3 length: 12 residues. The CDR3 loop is CASTDRVVGYTF. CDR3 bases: TGTGCCAGCACCGACAGGGTTGTCGGCTACACCTTC.

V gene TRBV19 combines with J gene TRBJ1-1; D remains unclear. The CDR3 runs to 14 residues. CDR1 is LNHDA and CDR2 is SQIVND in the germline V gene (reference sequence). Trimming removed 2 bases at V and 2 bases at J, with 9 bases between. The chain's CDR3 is CASSIWTGNTEAFF. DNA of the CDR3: TGTGCCAGTAGTATATGGACGGGAAACACTGAAGCTTTCTTT.

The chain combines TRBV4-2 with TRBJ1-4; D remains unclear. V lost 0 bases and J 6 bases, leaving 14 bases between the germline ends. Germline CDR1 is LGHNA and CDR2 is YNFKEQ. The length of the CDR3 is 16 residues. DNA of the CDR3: TGTGCCAGCAGCCAAGATCGGGGAACGGTTTATGAAAAACTGTTTTTT. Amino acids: CASSQDRGTVYEKLFF.

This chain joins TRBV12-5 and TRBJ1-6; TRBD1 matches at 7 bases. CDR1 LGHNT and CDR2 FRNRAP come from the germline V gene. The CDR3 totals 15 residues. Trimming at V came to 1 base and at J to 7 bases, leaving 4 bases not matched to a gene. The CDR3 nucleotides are TGTGCTAGTGGTTTGGGACAGGGCTCAAATTCACCCCTCCACTTT. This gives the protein CASGLGQGSNSPLHF.

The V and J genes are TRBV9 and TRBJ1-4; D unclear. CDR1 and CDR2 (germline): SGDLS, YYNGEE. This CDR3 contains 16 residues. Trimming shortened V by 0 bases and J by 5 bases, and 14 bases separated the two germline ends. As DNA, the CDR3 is TGTGCCAGCAGCGTAGCTACGGGGAGTTGGAATGAAAAACTGTTTTTT. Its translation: CASSVATGSWNEKLFF.

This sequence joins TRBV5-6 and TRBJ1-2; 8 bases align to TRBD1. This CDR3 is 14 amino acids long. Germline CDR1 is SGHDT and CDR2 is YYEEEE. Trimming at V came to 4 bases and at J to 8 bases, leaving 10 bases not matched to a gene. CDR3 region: CASSIRDRIRGYTF. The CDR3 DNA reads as TGTGCCAGCAGCATCCGGGACAGGATTCGGGGCTACACCTTC.

The DNA of the CDR3 is TGTGCAAGTCGCTTAGCGACAGGTTTTGGCCACCTAACCAAAAACATTCAGTACTTC. It is translated as CASRLATGFGHLTKNIQYF. This chain connects TRBV12-2 to TRBJ2-4; TRBD1 is taken as the D call from the table, unchecked against the DNA. TRBV12-2 is described as a pseudogene. The CDR3 loop spans 19 amino acids.

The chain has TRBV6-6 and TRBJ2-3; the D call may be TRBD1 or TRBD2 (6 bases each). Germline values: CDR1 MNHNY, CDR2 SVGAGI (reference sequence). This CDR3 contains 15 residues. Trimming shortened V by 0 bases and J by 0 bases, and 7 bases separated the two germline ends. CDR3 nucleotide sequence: TGTGCCAGCAGTTACTCAGGGGGGAGCACAGATACGCAGTATTTT. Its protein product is CASSYSGGSTDTQYF.

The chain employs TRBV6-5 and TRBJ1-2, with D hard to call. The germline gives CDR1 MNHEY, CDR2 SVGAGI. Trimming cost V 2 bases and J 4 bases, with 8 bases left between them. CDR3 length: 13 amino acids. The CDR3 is CASSYINLYGYTF. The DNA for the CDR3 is TGTGCCAGCAGTTACATAAACCTCTATGGCTACACCTTC.

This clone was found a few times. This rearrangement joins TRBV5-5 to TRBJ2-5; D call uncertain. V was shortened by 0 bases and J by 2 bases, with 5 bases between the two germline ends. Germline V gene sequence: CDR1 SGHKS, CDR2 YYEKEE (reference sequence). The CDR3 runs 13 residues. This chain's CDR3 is CASSLDGQETQYF. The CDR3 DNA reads TGTGCCAGCAGCTTGGACGGGCAAGAGACCCAGTACTTC.

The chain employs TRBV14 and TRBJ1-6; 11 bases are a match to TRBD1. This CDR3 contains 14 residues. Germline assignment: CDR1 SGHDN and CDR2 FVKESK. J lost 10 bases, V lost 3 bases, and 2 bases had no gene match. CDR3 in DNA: TGTGCCAGCAGCCAGCGGACAGGGGGCTCACCCCTCCACTTT. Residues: CASSQRTGGSPLHF.

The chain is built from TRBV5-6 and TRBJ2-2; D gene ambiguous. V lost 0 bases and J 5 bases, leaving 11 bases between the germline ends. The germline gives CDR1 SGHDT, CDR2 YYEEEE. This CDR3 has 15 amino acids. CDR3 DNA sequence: TGTGCCAGCAGCTTGGGAGGCGGACCAACCGGGGAGCTGTTTTTT. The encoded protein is CASSLGGGPTGELFF.

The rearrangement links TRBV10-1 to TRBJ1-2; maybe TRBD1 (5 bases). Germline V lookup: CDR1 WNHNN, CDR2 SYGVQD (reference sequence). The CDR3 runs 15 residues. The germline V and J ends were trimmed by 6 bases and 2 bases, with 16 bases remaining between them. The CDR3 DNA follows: TGCGCCAGCAGATACTGGGACGGAGGCAACTATGGCTACACCTTC. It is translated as CASRYWDGGNYGYTF.

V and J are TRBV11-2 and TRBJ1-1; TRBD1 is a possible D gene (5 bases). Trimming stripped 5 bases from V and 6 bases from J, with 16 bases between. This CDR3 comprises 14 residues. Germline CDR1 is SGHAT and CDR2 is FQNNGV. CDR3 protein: CASSGHFGTAEAFF. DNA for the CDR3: TGTGCCAGCAGCGGTCACTTTGGGACCGCTGAAGCTTTCTTT.

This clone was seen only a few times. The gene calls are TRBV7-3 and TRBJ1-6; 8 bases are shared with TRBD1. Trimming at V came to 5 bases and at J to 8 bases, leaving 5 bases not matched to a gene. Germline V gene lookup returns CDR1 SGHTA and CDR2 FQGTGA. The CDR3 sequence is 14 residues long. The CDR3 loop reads CASSLTGGDSPLHF. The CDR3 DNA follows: TGTGCCAGCAGCCTTACAGGGGGAGATTCACCCCTCCACTTT. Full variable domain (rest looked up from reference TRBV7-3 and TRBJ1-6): GAGVSQTPSNKVTEKGKYVELRCDPISGHTALYWYRQSLGQGPEFLIYFQGTGAADDSGLPNDRFFAVRPEGSVSTLKIQRTERGDSAVYLCASSLTGGDSPLHFGNGTRLTVT.

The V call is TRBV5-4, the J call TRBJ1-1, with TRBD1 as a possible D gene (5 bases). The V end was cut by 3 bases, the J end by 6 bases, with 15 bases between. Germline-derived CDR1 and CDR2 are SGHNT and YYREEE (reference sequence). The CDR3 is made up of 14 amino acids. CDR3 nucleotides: TGTGCCAGCAGCTCGGACCCTGGGACGGCTGAAGCTTTCTTT. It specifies CASSSDPGTAEAFF.

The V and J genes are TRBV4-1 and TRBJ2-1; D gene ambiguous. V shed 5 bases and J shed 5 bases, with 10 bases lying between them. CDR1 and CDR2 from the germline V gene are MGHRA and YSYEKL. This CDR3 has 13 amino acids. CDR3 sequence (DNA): TGCGCCAGCAGCTCCCTTGACGACAATGAGCAGTTCTTC. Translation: CASSSLDDNEQFF.

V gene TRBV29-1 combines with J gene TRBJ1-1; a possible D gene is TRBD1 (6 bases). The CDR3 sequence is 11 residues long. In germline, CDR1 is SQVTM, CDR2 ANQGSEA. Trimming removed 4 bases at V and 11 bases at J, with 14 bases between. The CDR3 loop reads CSVGGPLGAFF. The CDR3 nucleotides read TGCAGCGTTGGGGGGCCCCTCGGGGCTTTCTTT.

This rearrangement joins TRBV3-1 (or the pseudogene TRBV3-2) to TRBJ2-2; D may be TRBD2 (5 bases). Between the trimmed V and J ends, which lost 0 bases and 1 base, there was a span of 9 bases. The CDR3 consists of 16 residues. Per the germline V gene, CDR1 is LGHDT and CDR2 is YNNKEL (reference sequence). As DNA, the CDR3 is TGTGCCAGCAGCCAAGAAACGGAGGTGAACACCGGGGAGCTGTTTTTT. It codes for CASSQETEVNTGELFF.

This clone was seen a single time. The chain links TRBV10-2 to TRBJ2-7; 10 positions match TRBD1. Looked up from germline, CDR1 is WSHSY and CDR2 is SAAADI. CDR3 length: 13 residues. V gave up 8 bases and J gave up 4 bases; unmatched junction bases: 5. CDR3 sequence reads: CASLTGGSYEQYF. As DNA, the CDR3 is TGCGCCAGCCTGACAGGGGGCAGTTACGAGCAGTACTTC.

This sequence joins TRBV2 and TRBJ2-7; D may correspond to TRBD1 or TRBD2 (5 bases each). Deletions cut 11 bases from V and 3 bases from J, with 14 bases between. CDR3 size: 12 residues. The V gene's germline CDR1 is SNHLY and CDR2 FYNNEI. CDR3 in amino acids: CASGRDVYEQYF. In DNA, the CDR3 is TGTGCCTCGGGAAGGGACGTCTACGAGCAGTACTTC.

The CDR3 reads CASSPEQSGADTQYF. CDR3 nucleotide sequence: TGTGCCAGCAGTCCCGAGCAGAGCGGGGCAGATACGCAGTATTTT. The rearrangement uses TRBV9 and TRBJ2-3, with TRBD2 matching over 7 bases. The germline V gene has CDR1 SGDLS and CDR2 YYNGEE. Trimming cost V 5 bases and J 4 bases; bases outside gene matches: 10. The CDR3 is 15 residues long.

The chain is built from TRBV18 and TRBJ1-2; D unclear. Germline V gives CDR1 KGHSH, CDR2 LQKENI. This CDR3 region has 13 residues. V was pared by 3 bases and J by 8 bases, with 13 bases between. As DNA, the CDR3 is TGTGCCAGCTCACCCGACCGAATCGGGGGCTACACCTTC. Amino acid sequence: CASSPDRIGGYTF.